This TCR beta chain comes out of a study of T cells in Graves' hyperthyroidism and ophthalmopathy (dated by TCRdb to between 2019 and 2020). Concerning the study at large: Peripheral blood was collected at initial diagnosis, before any treatment. After blood sampling, hyperthyroidism patients were treated with methimazole at a starting dose of 30 mg daily, and ophthalmopathy patients were treated with high-dose intravenous methylprednisolone. Whether ophthalmopathy could be predicted prospectively was tested in an independent validation cohort made up of 18 to 20 hyperthyroidism patients plus 17 patients who later progressed to ophthalmopathy. A discovery cohort of about a hundred patients, about 43 with Graves' ophthalmopathy and 57 with stable Graves' hyperthyroidism, was used to find distinguishing TCR V-J signatures. For training and testing, the 100 or so patients in the discovery cohort were randomly divided in a 7:3 ratio. Thyroid tissue and blood T-cell repertoires from six Graves' hyperthyroidism patients were also compared in the study. The paper describes TCR Vbeta CDR3 sequencing of around 130 peripheral blood samples, made up of around 41 ophthalmopathy patients, over 70 hyperthyroidism patients and some 17 progressor patients. Summary of the overall study and its limitations: Sample size was not statistically predetermined, and blinding of investigators to group allocation was not performed. During validation, the model predicted progression to ophthalmopathy a median of about 5.9 months ahead of onset, with around 70% sensitivity and around 73% specificity. A 13 V-J signature model separated ophthalmopathy from stable hyperthyroidism, with approximately 86% sensitivity and 81% to 83% specificity in cross-validation and 80%/75% in testing. Most expanded thyroid clonotypes (frequency above 0.001) were also found in blood, which suggests that blood repertoires may mirror thyroid immune responses.

Amplification of TCR beta CDR3 regions was carried out from RNA transcripts. The TCR CDR3 was subjected to a first round of RT-PCR using the HTBI primer set and the Qiagen OneStep RT-PCR kit. Libraries were constructed in a second round of multiplex PCR, after which size selection and purification were carried out. Paired-end sequencing of the libraries was performed with 100 bp reads on an Illumina HiSeq2000. Per the original workflow: SOAPnuke was used to process the raw data, throwing out any read that contained adapters or uncalled bases, had a mean Phred below 15, or lacked an exact constant-primer or identifier match. COPE v1.2.5 was used to merge the high-quality paired reads, and each unique nucleotide sequence was defined as a clonotype. MiTCR v1.1 was used to align the clonotypes against IMGT TRBV, TRBD and TRBJ reference segments. Analysis was restricted to V-J combinations with a frequency above 0.0001, which covered approximately 99% of repertoires. The TCS score was defined as F50 (clonal expansion) divided by E x V (chaos), with BLOSUM62-based TCRdist calculated between CDR3 peptides within each V-J. Welch's t-statistics and random forest reduced fewer than 600 V-J features to 13, which were used in a naive Bayes classifier (R e1071). TCRdb trimmed the raw reads at Q25, called clones with MiXCR and kept productive beta chains. Each entry merges the rows of one CDR3 protein and shows their most common DNA and genes. V and J calls and clone size were set by TCRdb, not the authors. The sample profile shows 500,000 to 700,000 distinct CDR3 sequences; roughly a sixth of them were found once. 15% to 20% of the sample belongs to the ten largest clones.

Trimming removed 5 bases from V and 7 bases from J; the gene matches leave 14 bases unexplained. The CDR3, cysteine through phenylalanine, is 15 amino acids long. Just CDR3 DNA is preserved here, 45 bases in frame from base 1. As encoded in the germline V gene (reference sequence), CDR1 is MNHEY while CDR2 is SMNVEV. Stable Graves' hyperthyroidism was defined as the absence of progression to ophthalmopathy over 18 months of follow-up. Hyperthyroidism patients were newly diagnosed, with disease duration under 2 months, and aged 18 to 65 years. Patients with uncontrolled infections, other autoimmune diseases, pregnancy or lactation were excluded. Diagnoses relied on clinical symptoms, serum thyroxine and TRAb, thyroid ultrasound and orbital computed tomography. PBMCs were separated from under 11 ml of fresh peripheral blood using Ficoll-Paque density gradient centrifugation. Total RNA was extracted with Trizol reagent, and quality was checked on an Agilent 2100 Bioanalyzer.

A word on this clonotype: The target of this receptor is not known. Per-base qualities were not stored, and no clone one base away is much larger.

This receptor was taken from a woman aged 18 to 35 with Graves' hyperthyroidism. The rearrangement combines TRBV27 with TRBJ2-7; 7 central bases correspond to TRBD1. Sequenced input: blood. The DNA sequence follows: TGTGCCAGCAGTCCGGGGACAGCCCCACCGGGTGAGCAGTACTTC. This translates into CASSPGTAPPGEQYF.